This passage covers 30 T cell receptor beta chains from one sample sequenced in a study of cytomegalovirus exposure and HLA in healthy donors. Researchers ran the PCR with 60 Vbeta and 13 Jbeta primers. Libraries were prepared by immunoSEQ multiplex PCR; TCRdb keeps only in-frame clonotypes and omits some of them. The table lists fewer than 250,000 clones, approximately 79% of them singletons. The sequencing input was PBMCs. The receptor set was obtained from a male donor in good health and CMV-seronegative.

The chain employs TRBV28 and TRBJ2-3, with a possible D match to TRBD2 (7 bases). Germline values: CDR1 MDHEN, CDR2 SYDVKM. The CDR3 has 16 residues. The V gene lost 6 bases and the J gene lost 0 bases, with 16 bases spanning the gap. The CDR3 here is CASSLLGGPSTDTQYF. CDR3 sequence (DNA): TGTGCCAGCAGCCTGCTGGGGGGGCCTAGCACAGATACGCAGTATTTT.

The gene calls are TRBV7-8 and TRBJ2-7; possibly TRBD1 for D (6 bases). Trimming stripped 6 bases from V and 5 bases from J, with 11 bases between. The length of the CDR3 is 12 residues. The germline V gene encodes CDR1 SGHVS and CDR2 FQNEAQ. The CDR3 loop is CASSFTGNEQYF. CDR3 nucleotide sequence: TGTGCCAGCAGTTTTACAGGGAACGAGCAGTACTTC.

On this clone: The same CDR3 also results from other DNA sequences found in this sample. The V gene is TRBV28, the J gene TRBJ1-1, with D perhaps matching TRBD1 (6 bases). Trimming cost V 7 bases and J 3 bases, with 12 bases left between them. CDR1 is MDHEN and CDR2 is SYDVKM in the germline V gene. The CDR3 is 13 amino acids. CDR3 protein: CASNLNRDTEAFF. In DNA form, the CDR3 reads TGTGCCAGCAACCTGAACAGGGACACTGAAGCTTTCTTT.

This chain joins TRBV5-4 and TRBJ1-2; unclear D gene. The germline gives CDR1 SGHNT, CDR2 YYREEE (reference sequence). Trimming shortened V by 0 bases and J by 4 bases, and 16 bases separated the two germline ends. The CDR3 extends over 16 amino acids. CDR3 bases: TGTGCCAGCAGCTTGGGCGGGGTTGGAGGTAGCTATGGCTACACCTTC. Translation: CASSLGGVGGSYGYTF. The full variable domain, in which reference TRBV5-4 and TRBJ1-2 provide the parts outside the CDR3, is ETGVTQSPTHLIKTRGQQVTLRCSSQSGHNTVSWYQQALGQGPQFIFQYYREEENGRGNFPPRFSGLQFPNYSSELNVNALELDDSALYLCASSLGGVGGSYGYTFGSGTRLTVV.

The CDR3: CASSATVGDGYTF. The CDR3 DNA follows: TGTGCCAGCAGCGCAACGGTAGGGGATGGCTACACCTTC. V gene TRBV9 combines with J gene TRBJ1-2, with D maybe TRBD1 (5 bases). The germline CDR1 and CDR2 sequences are SGDLS and YYNGEE. V dropped 3 bases and J dropped 6 bases, with 12 bases sitting between them. The CDR3 sequence is 13 residues long.

The rearrangement uses TRBV6-5 and TRBJ2-2; no clear D gene. The CDR3 loop spans 14 amino acids. V shed 10 bases and J shed 6 bases, with 18 bases lying between them. In germline, CDR1 is MNHEY, CDR2 SVGAGI. The CDR3 loop reads CATSRTNRPGELFF. For the CDR3, the DNA is TGTGCCACCTCGCGAACTAATCGACCCGGGGAGCTGTTTTTT.

The chain employs TRBV9 and TRBJ2-1; D is perhaps TRBD2 (6 bases). The CDR3 loop spans 15 amino acids. V dropped 8 bases and J dropped 0 bases, with 15 bases sitting between them. CDR1 and CDR2 from the germline V gene are SGDLS and YYNGEE. The CDR3 loop reads CASSEGPGSYNEQFF. The CDR3 coding sequence is TGTGCCAGTTCGGAGGGGCCCGGCTCCTACAATGAGCAGTTCTTC.

This chain connects TRBV7-8 to TRBJ2-5; 8 bases agree with TRBD2. Germline lookup yields CDR1 SGHVS and CDR2 FQNEAQ. The J segment lost 5 bases and the V segment lost 3 bases, leaving 11 bases of the junction unmatched. The CDR3 length is 16 residues. The chain's CDR3 is CASSFSIGGGGETQYF. DNA of the CDR3: TGTGCCAGCAGCTTTTCGATCGGGGGGGGAGGGGAGACCCAGTACTTC.

The chain uses TRBV5-6 and TRBJ2-3; D is undetermined. The CDR3 covers 13 residues. Germline assignment: CDR1 SGHDT and CDR2 YYEEEE. Trimming cost V 5 bases and J 2 bases, with 9 bases left between them. The CDR3 DNA reads as TGTGCCAGCAGACCTCCGGTCACAGATACGCAGTATTTT. It is translated as CASRPPVTDTQYF.

The J gene is TRBJ1-2, the V gene TRBV29-1; 7 bases align to TRBD1. V was pared by 1 base and J by 7 bases, with 6 bases of the junction left unmatched. This CDR3 has 13 residues. Germline-derived CDR1 and CDR2 are SQVTM and ANQGSEA. The CDR3 DNA is TGCAGCGTTGAAGGCGACAGGGCACGTGGCTACACCTTC. Amino acids: CSVEGDRARGYTF.

The rearrangement uses TRBV29-1 and TRBJ2-6; no clear D. The V gene's germline CDR1 is SQVTM and CDR2 ANQGSEA. V gave up 6 bases and J gave up 0 bases, with 6 bases separating them. The CDR3 has 13 amino acids. The CDR3 sequence: CSVQVSGANVLTF. CDR3 nucleotide sequence: TGCAGCGTCCAGGTCTCTGGGGCCAACGTCCTGACTTTC.

CDR3 DNA: TGCAGTTCCAGGAGCGGGAGCGCGCATGAGCAGTTCTTC. It codes for CSSRSGSAHEQFF. The chain couples TRBV29-1 to TRBJ2-1; TRBD2 matches at 8 bases. The CDR3 is 13 amino acids. The germline V gene encodes CDR1 SQVTM and CDR2 ANQGSEA.

V gene TRBV7-6 combines with J gene TRBJ2-5, with D perhaps matching TRBD1 (6 bases). V was cut by 1 base and J by 7 bases, with 10 bases left in between. The CDR3 contains 13 residues. CDR1 SGHVS and CDR2 FNYEAQ come from the germline V gene. In nucleotides, the CDR3 is TGTGCCAGCAGCTTAGGACAGGTCGGGACCCAGTACTTC. Protein: CASSLGQVGTQYF.

V and J are TRBV11-2 and TRBJ2-7; D unclear. This CDR3 has 12 residues. V shed 5 bases and J shed 1 base, with 6 bases lying between them. Germline CDR1 SGHAT, CDR2 FQNNGV. The CDR3 DNA is TGTGCCAGCAGCGAGTCTTCCTACGAGCAGTACTTC. Translating it yields CASSESSYEQYF.

For the CDR3, the DNA is TGTGCCAGCAGCTTGGAACGGGAGAGAAGAGATTACGAGCAGTACTTC. Its translation: CASSLERERRDYEQYF. The chain is built from TRBV5-5 and TRBJ2-7, with D perhaps matching TRBD2 (6 bases). CDR3 length equals 16 residues. The V end lost 0 bases, the J end lost 4 bases, and 17 bases lay between the germline ends. Per the germline V gene, CDR1 is SGHKS and CDR2 is YYEKEE (reference sequence).

This clone was found a few times. This chain uses TRBV4-1 with TRBJ2-6, with TRBD1 matching 7 bases. Germline trimming cut 2 bases from V and 4 bases from J; bases unmatched to any gene: 5. Germline-derived CDR1 and CDR2 are MGHRA and YSYEKL. The CDR3 is 16 residues long. For the CDR3, the DNA is TGCGCCAGCAGCCAAACCGACAGGGCGGGGGCCAACGTCCTGACTTTC. Its protein product is CASSQTDRAGANVLTF.

DNA of the CDR3: TGTGCCAGCAGCCTGACTAGCGGGATGTTGTTGGAAGATACGCAGTATTTT. Residues: CASSLTSGMLLEDTQYF. The rearrangement links TRBV4-2 to TRBJ2-3; 11 nucleotides agree with TRBD2. From germline, CDR1 is LGHNA and CDR2 YNFKEQ. V lost 4 bases, J lost 5 bases, and 11 bases stayed unmatched. The CDR3 spans 17 residues.

The J gene is TRBJ1-3, the V gene TRBV5-6; 7 bases map to TRBD1. The V and J ends lost 6 bases and 1 base, in that order; junction bases with no gene match: 10. This CDR3 is built from 16 residues. CDR1 SGHDT and CDR2 YYEEEE come from the germline V gene. CDR3 coding DNA: TGTGCCAGCACAAGACAGGGCAGGAATTCTGGAAACACCATATATTTT. Protein product: CASTRQGRNSGNTIYF.

The chain uses TRBV7-2 and TRBJ1-6; D perhaps matches TRBD1 (5 bases). The V and J ends lost 2 bases and 9 bases respectively, with 14 bases between them. This CDR3 is built from 15 residues. The germline V gene has CDR1 SGHTA and CDR2 FQGNSA. DNA for the CDR3: TGTGCCAGCAGCTTAAAGATGGTCAGGGTTTCACCCCTCCACTTT. The encoded protein is CASSLKMVRVSPLHF.

This rearrangement joins TRBV6-5 to TRBJ1-4; the match to TRBD1 covers 7 bases. CDR1 and CDR2 (germline): MNHEY, SVGAGI. The CDR3 is 14 residues long. V lost 2 bases, J lost 8 bases, and 5 bases stayed unmatched. CDR3 sequence reads: CASSYARGREKLFF. In DNA, the CDR3 is TGTGCCAGCAGTTACGCAAGGGGGCGGGAAAAACTGTTTTTT.

This clone occurred a few times. The J gene is TRBJ2-4, the V gene TRBV25-1; tentative D call: TRBD2 (6 bases). The CDR3 covers 14 residues. Germline V gene data show CDR1 as MGHDK and CDR2 as SYGVNS. V was clipped by 3 bases and J by 6 bases, with 12 bases between them. This CDR3 is CASSERGGVNIQYF. In DNA form, the CDR3 reads TGTGCCAGCAGTGAGCGGGGAGGTGTAAACATTCAGTACTTC.

The rearrangement links TRBV27 to TRBJ2-3, with TRBD1 matching 7 bases. CDR1 MNHEY and CDR2 SMNVEV come from the germline V gene (reference sequence). V was pared by 7 bases and J by 3 bases, with 13 bases of the junction left unmatched. The CDR3 is 16 amino acids. CDR3 in DNA: TGTGCCAGCAAAAGACGGACAGGCAGCATGACAGATACGCAGTATTTT. Translation gives CASKRRTGSMTDTQYF.

V gene TRBV27 combines with J gene TRBJ2-5, with D tentatively TRBD1 (6 bases). The CDR3 has 15 amino acids. V was shortened by 3 bases and J by 5 bases, with 16 bases between the two germline ends. Per the germline V gene, CDR1 is MNHEY and CDR2 is SMNVEV (reference sequence). The CDR3 DNA reads as TGTGCCAGCAGTTTCGCCAGGGCTAGGGGGGAGACCCAGTACTTC. Translated: CASSFARARGETQYF.

On this clone: This CDR3 is also generated by other DNA sequences in the sample. The genes are TRBV5-1 and TRBJ2-1; D is perhaps TRBD1 (5 bases). The CDR3 totals 13 residues. V lost 0 bases and J lost 4, with 5 bases in between. Germline V gene lookup returns CDR1 SGHRS and CDR2 YFSETQ. The CDR3 DNA reads as TGCGCCAGCAGCTTGGGACAGTACAATGAGCAGTTCTTC. Residues: CASSLGQYNEQFF.

A single count supports this clone. V gene TRBV5-1 combines with J gene TRBJ2-2; the match to TRBD2 covers 10 bases. This CDR3 spans 16 amino acids. Germline-derived CDR1 and CDR2 are SGHRS and YFSETQ. The trim removed 1 base at V and 4 bases at J, leaving 4 bases unmatched. Written as DNA, the CDR3 is TGCGCCAGCAGCTTGATACTAGCGGGAAGCACCGGGGAGCTGTTTTTT. Amino acids: CASSLILAGSTGELFF.

The V gene is TRBV7-3, the J gene TRBJ2-3; TRBD1 agrees at 7 bases. V lost 5 bases, J lost 3 bases, and 8 bases stayed unmatched. The CDR3 totals 15 residues. Germline V gene data show CDR1 as SGHTA and CDR2 as FQGTGA. DNA for the CDR3: TGTGCCAGCAGCGAGAGGACAGGTCTAACAGATACGCAGTATTTT. Translated: CASSERTGLTDTQYF.

This clone has only a few counts. The CDR3 region has the DNA TGCGCCAGCAGTTTCGAGGGGGTTATGGCGGACACTGAAGCTTTCTTT. This encodes CASSFEGVMADTEAFF. The chain couples TRBV5-1 to TRBJ1-1; tentatively, D is TRBD1 (6 bases). Germline V gene data show CDR1 as SGHRS and CDR2 as YFSETQ. This CDR3 is 16 amino acids long. V lost 5 bases to trimming and J lost 3 bases, with 20 bases between them.

This rearrangement joins TRBV7-2 to TRBJ1-1, with 9 bases fitting TRBD1. The V gene end was trimmed by 3 bases and the J gene end by 0 bases; junction bases not matched to a gene: 2. Germline values: CDR1 SGHTA, CDR2 FQGNSA. The CDR3 totals 15 residues. CDR3 DNA sequence: TGTGCCAGCAGCTTGCGGACAGGGGTGAACACTGAAGCTTTCTTT. This codes for CASSLRTGVNTEAFF.

The chain couples TRBV19 to TRBJ1-6; TRBD1 aligns across 10 bases. The CDR3 extends over 17 amino acids. The J segment lost 2 bases and the V segment lost 4 bases, leaving 5 bases of the junction unmatched. Germline lookup yields CDR1 LNHDA and CDR2 SQIVND (reference sequence). The CDR3 coding sequence is TGTGCCAGTAGTAGACGGGACAGGGGCACCTATAATTCACCCCTCCACTTT. It yields the protein CASSRRDRGTYNSPLHF.

The genes are TRBV6-1 and TRBJ1-2; D uncertain. Germline values: CDR1 MNHNS, CDR2 SASEGT. The CDR3 runs 11 residues. Trimming shortened V by 4 bases and J by 8 bases, and 8 bases separated the two germline ends. CDR3 nucleotide sequence: TGTGCCAGCAGTGCCCGGTGGGGCTACACCTTC. Amino acids: CASSARWGYTF.